Listed below are T cell receptor beta chains from one sample, sequenced in a study of Graves' ophthalmopathy and Graves' hyperthyroidism. TCRdb recomputed calls from the multiplex PCR reads with MiXCR, one row per CDR3 protein. The top ten clones hold 11% of a sample with over a million distinct CDR3 sequences, around a third of them seen once. Sequencing was done on a sample of peripheral blood or thyroid tissue (not recorded which). The receptor source for this set is an adult man with Graves' hyperthyroidism. The CDR3 runs from the conserved cysteine through the conserved F or W. The D gene is left open where the match is weak.

TRBJ2-7	.	TRBV20-1	CSAPTGTLSYEQYF
TRBJ1-2	.	TRBV19	CASSIDSKRRAYTF
TRBJ2-7	.	TRBV10-3	CAIRSRDTGELYF
TRBJ2-5	TRBD2	TRBV29-1	CSVEDPSGGSVTETQYF
TRBJ2-7	.	TRBV7-8	CASLTGHEQYF
TRBJ2-5	.	TRBV6-2/TRBV6-3	CASNVPWQGVETQYF
TRBJ1-5	TRBD1	TRBV5-5	CASSFGTGGQPQHF
TRBJ1-6	.	TRBV7-9	CASSHGQINQPLHF
TRBJ2-2	.	TRBV12-3/TRBV12-4	CASSPTGGELFF
TRBJ1-6	.	TRBV7-3	CASSSDGAPNSPLHF
TRBJ2-7	TRBD1	TRBV2	CASSVDRGNAYEQYF
TRBJ1-3	TRBD1	TRBV2	CASKGTGLYTIYF
TRBJ2-2	TRBD2	TRBV11-2	CASSRSGRAGELFF
TRBJ2-1	.	TRBV19	CASSTTDRIHNEQFF
TRBJ2-5	.	TRBV9	CACSVPGTLFQETQYF
TRBJ2-7	.	TRBV7-2	CASSLPRDTPSYEQYF
TRBJ2-5	TRBD2	TRBV7-6	CASSPHPGLARQETQYF
TRBJ1-5	.	TRBV12-3/TRBV12-4	CASSLVIAGINSNQPQHF
TRBJ2-5	.	TRBV2	CASSPGYKETQYF
TRBJ2-1	TRBD2	TRBV20-1	CSAQGLFNIGEQFF
TRBJ2-2	TRBD1	TRBV7-9	CASSLDRTGVVELFF
TRBJ1-5	.	TRBV6-5	CASSVGRGQPQHF
TRBJ2-2	.	TRBV19	CASSMLASTGELFF
TRBJ2-7	.	TRBV19	CASSEDRTYGQYF
TRBJ1-2	TRBD1	TRBV29-1	CSVEWTGYNYGYTF
TRBJ2-2	.	TRBV2	CATWATGELFF
TRBJ2-7	.	TRBV6-5	CASSWQGGYEQYF
TRBJ1-5	.	TRBV10-3	CASVRDYSNQPQHF
TRBJ1-2	.	TRBV20-1	CSARDSTDRSNYGYTF
TRBJ1-2	.	TRBV25-1	CASVAPNYGYTF
TRBJ1-1	.	TRBV6-1	CASSEGGGDTEAFF
TRBJ1-1	.	TRBV2	CASSEVAEIKAFF
TRBJ2-6	.	TRBV9	CASSVEVVGANVLTF
TRBJ1-2	TRBD1	TRBV10-3	CAISEGGQENYGYTF
TRBJ2-2	.	TRBV4-2	CASSQGTIVTGELFF
TRBJ1-5	.	TRBV24-1	CATSDQGLDQPQHF
TRBJ1-2	TRBD1	TRBV29-1	CSVELGQGIGYTF
TRBJ1-2	TRBD1	TRBV7-9	CASSRGTGDGYTF
TRBJ2-5	.	TRBV7-9	CASSSIYLCSVRQGIRETQYF
TRBJ2-7	.	TRBV7-8	CASRASPGSYEQYF
TRBJ2-7	.	TRBV5-1	CASRGPTYEQYF
TRBJ1-2	.	TRBV29-1	CSVDGSSSISYTF
TRBJ2-5	.	TRBV24-1	CATSGDVETQYF
TRBJ2-5	TRBD1	TRBV2	CASSETGTGTQYF
TRBJ2-5	TRBD2	TRBV10-1	CASSPSGGQGTQYF
TRBJ1-2	TRBD1	TRBV10-3	CASGGQDLNYGYTF
TRBJ1-6	.	TRBV25-1	CASSDPGGGSPLHF
TRBJ2-2	TRBD1	TRBV15	CATSTDRTGELFF
TRBJ2-7	TRBD1	TRBV29-1	CSVVGTGFYEQYF
TRBJ1-2	.	TRBV4-3	CASSQALGAGYGYTF
TRBJ1-5	.	TRBV6-2/TRBV6-3	CASTPDDLRPQHF
TRBJ1-1	.	TRBV7-3	CAGSQDRGRNTEAFF
TRBJ2-5	.	TRBV10-2	CASSYWARGIQETQYF
TRBJ2-7	TRBD2	TRBV20-1	CSASRLAGSSYEQYF